The clone carrying this TCR beta chain occurred a few times. Its cognate antigen is unknown. Germline loops: CDR1 DFQATT, CDR2 SNEGSKA (reference sequence). Trimming took 5 bases from V and 5 from J, leaving 19 bases between them. This CDR3 has 16 residues. TCRdb independently ran MiXCR on the 5' RACE reads; one entry per CDR3 protein. Among roughly 370,000 distinct CDR3 sequences listed, around 20% were seen once. This sample is part of a study of CD8 T cells in ankylosing spondylitis. Study-wide findings and caveats: Characteristic, it appeared, of ankylosing spondylitis blood was a TCR beta motif of eight highly homologous variants.

The sequence came from a male donor with ankylosing spondylitis. The sample comprised blood, either unsorted or a sorted T cell fraction (not recorded which). The V and J genes are TRBV20-1 and TRBJ1-6; D is undetermined. Here the CDR3 reads CSAVDAGKPNNSPLHF. The CDR3 region has the DNA TGCAGTGCTGTGGACGCTGGAAAACCGAATAATTCACCCCTCCACTTT.